This T cell receptor beta chain appears in the sequencing data of a study of T cells in Graves' hyperthyroidism and ophthalmopathy. The wider study: Peripheral blood collection took place at initial diagnosis, before any treatment. Overall study results and limits: Blood also showed most of the thyroid clonotypes that were expanded above 0.001. Ophthalmopathy could be told apart from stable hyperthyroidism with a 13 V-J model.

Authors of the study amplified TCR beta CDR3 regions from RNA transcripts. During a first-round RT-PCR of the TCR CDR3, the HTBI primer set was used. TCRdb fed the multiplex PCR reads into MiXCR, producing one record per CDR3 protein. The sample contains roughly 380,000 distinct CDR3 sequences, around 18% of which appear only once. The diagnostic basis comprised clinical symptoms, serum thyroxine and TRAb, thyroid ultrasound and orbital computed tomography. This CDR3 contains 12 residues. Germline CDR1 and CDR2: ENHRY and SYGVKD. V gave up 4 bases and J gave up 2 bases, with 5 bases separating them. This clonotype occurred many times. The antigen is not known.

The TCR originated in a woman between 40 and 55 years old with Graves' ophthalmopathy. Sequenced sample: blood. This sequence joins TRBV10-3 and TRBJ1-2, with D hard to call. The CDR3 DNA reads as TGTGCCATCAGTGGTGGAAACTATGGCTACACCTTC. It specifies CAISGGNYGYTF.